The rows below give T cell receptor beta chains drawn from one sample of a study of blood T cells in healthy people across ages. From the 5' RACE reads, TCRdb called clonotypes with MiXCR, one entry per CDR3 protein. The data show around 870,000 distinct CDR3 sequences, more than 25% seen once. Sequencing input: blood. Receptor source: a woman of 80 years or more in good health. Each CDR3 is given with its conserved first and last residue. The D gene is left open where the match is weak. Clone size is shown for a subset of rows, as once, few, many or a class of expanded clone.

J gene: TRBJ2-3; V gene: TRBV3-1; clone size: many; D gene: -; CDR3 DNA: TGTGCCAGCAGCCGTTACGGAGCCCCCAATACGCAGTATTTT; CDR3 protein: CASSRYGAPNTQYF
J gene: TRBJ2-7; V gene: TRBV6-1; clone size: many; D gene: -; CDR3 DNA: TGTGCCAACAAGGGGAGTTACGAGCAGTACTTC; CDR3 protein: CANKGSYEQYF
J gene: TRBJ1-2; V gene: TRBV30; clone size: -; D gene: -; CDR3 DNA: TGTGCCTGGACGCATTCTCGGGGCTACACCTTC; CDR3 protein: CAWTHSRGYTF
J gene: TRBJ1-5; V gene: TRBV6-2/TRBV6-3; clone size: -; D gene: -; CDR3 DNA: TGTGCCAGCAGTTATCCCGCTACGGGCAATCAGCCCCAGCATTTT; CDR3 protein: CASSYPATGNQPQHF
J gene: TRBJ1-5; V gene: TRBV7-9; clone size: few; D gene: TRBD1; CDR3 DNA: TGTGCCAGCAGCCAGGGGACAGTTAGCAATCAGCCCCAGCATTTT; CDR3 protein: CASSQGTVSNQPQHF
J gene: TRBJ2-2; V gene: TRBV20-1; clone size: few; D gene: -; CDR3 DNA: TGCAGTGCCGCCTTGGGGGGCGCCTCCGGGGAGCTGTTTTTT; CDR3 protein: CSAALGGASGELFF
J gene: TRBJ2-5; V gene: TRBV27; clone size: many; D gene: TRBD1; CDR3 DNA: TGTGCCAGCAGTTTGAGGGGGACAGCCCCCCAAGAGACCCAGTACTTC; CDR3 protein: CASSLRGTAPQETQYF
J gene: TRBJ2-4; V gene: TRBV12-3/TRBV12-4; clone size: many; D gene: -; CDR3 DNA: TGTGCCAGCGCTGACAGGGAGGGAAACATTCAGTACTTC; CDR3 protein: CASADREGNIQYF
J gene: TRBJ1-4; V gene: TRBV12-3/TRBV12-4; clone size: -; D gene: -; CDR3 DNA: TGTGCCAGCAATGAGAGGATAAATGAAAAACTGTTTTTT; CDR3 protein: CASNERINEKLFF
J gene: TRBJ2-5; V gene: TRBV11-2; clone size: -; D gene: TRBD1; CDR3 DNA: TGTGCCAGCAGCCCTCCGGGACAGGGGTTGCAGCAGTACTTC; CDR3 protein: CASSPPGQGLQQYF
J gene: TRBJ2-6; V gene: TRBV3-1; clone size: many; D gene: -; CDR3 DNA: TGTGCCAGCAGCCCGGGGACAACTGGGAGCTCTGGGGCCAACGTCCTGACTTTC; CDR3 protein: CASSPGTTGSSGANVLTF
J gene: TRBJ1-5; V gene: TRBV21-1; clone size: -; D gene: -; CDR3 DNA: TGTGCCAGCAGCAAAGGGGACAGGGATAGCAATCAGCCCCAGCATTTT; CDR3 protein: CASSKGDRDSNQPQHF
J gene: TRBJ2-3; V gene: TRBV3-1; clone size: -; D gene: -; CDR3 DNA: TGTGCCAGCAGCCAAATTCGGGATACGCAGTATTTT; CDR3 protein: CASSQIRDTQYF
J gene: TRBJ1-1; V gene: TRBV25-1; clone size: few; D gene: -; CDR3 DNA: TGTGCCAGCAGTGACCCCTACGGGCAGACTGAAGCTTTCTTT; CDR3 protein: CASSDPYGQTEAFF
J gene: TRBJ2-2; V gene: TRBV6-2/TRBV6-3; clone size: once; D gene: TRBD2; CDR3 DNA: TGTGCCAGCAGTCTAGCGGGGGTGAACACCGGGGAGCGGTTTTTT; CDR3 protein: CASSLAGVNTGERFF
J gene: TRBJ2-1; V gene: TRBV12-3/TRBV12-4; clone size: many; D gene: -; CDR3 DNA: TGTGCCAGCAGGAGACTTGCCGGGACACTCGACCACAATGAGCAGTTCTTC; CDR3 protein: CASRRLAGTLDHNEQFF
J gene: TRBJ1-1; V gene: TRBV20-1; clone size: -; D gene: -; CDR3 DNA: TGCAGTGCTAATAGCAGGGGAAGGATAAACACTGAAGCTTTCTTT; CDR3 protein: CSANSRGRINTEAFF
J gene: TRBJ1-1; V gene: TRBV29-1; clone size: -; D gene: -; CDR3 DNA: TGCAGCCATGGGGAGACTGAAGCTTTCTTT; CDR3 protein: CSHGETEAFF
J gene: TRBJ2-2; V gene: TRBV11-2; clone size: -; D gene: TRBD1; CDR3 DNA: TGTGCCAGCAGCTTAGCCCTCAGGGGGCCGAACGGGGAGCTGTTTTTT; CDR3 protein: CASSLALRGPNGELFF
J gene: TRBJ2-1; V gene: TRBV10-3; clone size: many; D gene: TRBD2; CDR3 DNA: TGTGCCATCAGTCCGGGGGGAAGTTACAATGAGCAGTTCTTC; CDR3 protein: CAISPGGSYNEQFF
J gene: TRBJ2-2; V gene: TRBV20-1; clone size: few; D gene: -; CDR3 DNA: TGCAGTGCTAGGGCTTTGGGTGGGACCGGGGAGCTGTTTTTT; CDR3 protein: CSARALGGTGELFF
J gene: TRBJ1-6; V gene: TRBV4-3; clone size: many; D gene: TRBD1; CDR3 DNA: TGCGCCAGCAGCCAAACCTTTTCCTCAGGGACAGTCTCTTCACCCCTCCACTTT; CDR3 protein: CASSQTFSSGTVSSPLHF
J gene: TRBJ2-1; V gene: TRBV27; clone size: few; D gene: TRBD1; CDR3 DNA: TGTGCCAGCAGTTGGGCCGACAGGGTCCACTACAATGAGCAGTTCTTC; CDR3 protein: CASSWADRVHYNEQFF
J gene: TRBJ1-2; V gene: TRBV6-5; clone size: many; D gene: TRBD1; CDR3 DNA: TGTGCCAGCAGTACCCAGGGGGGCGGGTATGGCTACACCTTC; CDR3 protein: CASSTQGGGYGYTF
J gene: TRBJ2-5; V gene: TRBV5-6; clone size: -; D gene: -; CDR3 DNA: TGTGCCAGCAGCTTCGTCAGGGGTGGAGAGACCCAGTACTTC; CDR3 protein: CASSFVRGGETQYF
J gene: TRBJ2-7; V gene: TRBV5-1; clone size: many; D gene: -; CDR3 DNA: TGCGCCAGCAGCTTGACCCAGGGGCGCCCTACCTACGAGCAGTACTTC; CDR3 protein: CASSLTQGRPTYEQYF
J gene: TRBJ1-2; V gene: TRBV24-1; clone size: many; D gene: -; CDR3 DNA: TGTGCCACCAGTGACCCGGCTAACAGCTACACCTTC; CDR3 protein: CATSDPANSYTF
J gene: TRBJ2-3; V gene: TRBV2; clone size: -; D gene: -; CDR3 DNA: TGTGCCAGCCACCACACAGTTACTAGCACAGATACGCAGTATTTT; CDR3 protein: CASHHTVTSTDTQYF
J gene: TRBJ2-5; V gene: TRBV4-2; clone size: -; D gene: TRBD2; CDR3 DNA: TGTGCCAGCAGCCAACTAGCGGGACCAGGAGGTGAGACCCAGTACTTC; CDR3 protein: CASSQLAGPGGETQYF
J gene: TRBJ2-5; V gene: TRBV24-1; clone size: -; D gene: TRBD1; CDR3 DNA: TGTGCCACCAGTGACGGACAGGGGGCCGGAGAGACCCAGTACTTC; CDR3 protein: CATSDGQGAGETQYF
J gene: TRBJ2-7; V gene: TRBV29-1; clone size: -; D gene: TRBD1; CDR3 DNA: TGCAGCGTGGGGACAGTCTCCTACGAGCAGTACTTC; CDR3 protein: CSVGTVSYEQYF
J gene: TRBJ1-5; V gene: TRBV7-2; clone size: -; D gene: -; CDR3 DNA: TGTGCCAGCAGCCTGAGTGGGCCCCTCAATCAGCCCCAGCATTTT; CDR3 protein: CASSLSGPLNQPQHF
J gene: TRBJ2-1; V gene: TRBV9; clone size: few; D gene: -; CDR3 DNA: TGTGCCAGCAGCGTAGATCCGGGGGCGATCGACAATGAGCAGTTCTTC; CDR3 protein: CASSVDPGAIDNEQFF